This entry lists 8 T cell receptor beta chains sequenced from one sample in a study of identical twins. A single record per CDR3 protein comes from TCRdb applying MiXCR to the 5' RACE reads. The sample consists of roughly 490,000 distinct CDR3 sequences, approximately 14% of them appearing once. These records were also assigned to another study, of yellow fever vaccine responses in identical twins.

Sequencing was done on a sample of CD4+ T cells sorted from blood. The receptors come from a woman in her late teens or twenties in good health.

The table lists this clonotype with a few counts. The CDR3 region is CAISEGQGNFNYGYTF. CDR3 DNA sequence: TGTGCCATCAGTGAGGGACAGGGGAACTTTAACTATGGCTACACCTTC. The V call is TRBV10-3, the J call TRBJ1-2, with 9 bases fitting TRBD1. J was trimmed by 1 base and V by 2 bases; bases with no gene match: 5. The CDR3 is 16 amino acids. Germline lookup yields CDR1 ENHRY and CDR2 SYGVKD.

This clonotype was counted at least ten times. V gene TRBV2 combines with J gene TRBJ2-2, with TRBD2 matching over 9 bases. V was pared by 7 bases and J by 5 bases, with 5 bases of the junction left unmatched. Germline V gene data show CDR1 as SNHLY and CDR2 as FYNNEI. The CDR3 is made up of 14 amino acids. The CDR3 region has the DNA TGTGCCAGCAATAGCGGGAGAGGTACCGGGGAGCTGTTTTTT. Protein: CASNSGRGTGELFF.

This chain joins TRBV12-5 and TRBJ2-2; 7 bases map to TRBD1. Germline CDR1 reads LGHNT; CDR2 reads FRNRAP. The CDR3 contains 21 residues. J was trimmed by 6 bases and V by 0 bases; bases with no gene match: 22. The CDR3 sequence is CASGLVRKHLPGQIFPGELFF. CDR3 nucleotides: TGTGCTAGTGGTTTGGTACGGAAACACTTACCGGGACAGATTTTCCCCGGGGAGCTGTTTTTT.

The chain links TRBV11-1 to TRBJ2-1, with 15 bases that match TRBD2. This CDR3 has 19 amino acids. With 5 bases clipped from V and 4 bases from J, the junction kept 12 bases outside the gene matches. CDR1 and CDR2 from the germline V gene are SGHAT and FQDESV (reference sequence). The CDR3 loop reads CASSPDGRTSGRVYNEQFF. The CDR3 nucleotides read TGTGCCAGCAGCCCCGACGGTCGGACTAGCGGGAGGGTATACAATGAGCAGTTCTTC. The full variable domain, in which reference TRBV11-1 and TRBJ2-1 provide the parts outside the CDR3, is EAEVAQSPRYKITEKSQAVAFWCDPISGHATLYWYRQILGQGPELLVQFQDESVVDDSQLPKDRFSAERLKGVDSTLKIQPAELGDSAMYLCASSPDGRTSGRVYNEQFFGPGTRLTVL.

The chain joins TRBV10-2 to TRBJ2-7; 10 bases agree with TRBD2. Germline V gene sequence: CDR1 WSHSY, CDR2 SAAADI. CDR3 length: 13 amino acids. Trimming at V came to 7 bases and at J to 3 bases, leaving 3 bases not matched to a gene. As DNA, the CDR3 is TGCGCCAGCACCAGGACTAGCGGCTACGAGCAGTACTTC. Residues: CASTRTSGYEQYF.

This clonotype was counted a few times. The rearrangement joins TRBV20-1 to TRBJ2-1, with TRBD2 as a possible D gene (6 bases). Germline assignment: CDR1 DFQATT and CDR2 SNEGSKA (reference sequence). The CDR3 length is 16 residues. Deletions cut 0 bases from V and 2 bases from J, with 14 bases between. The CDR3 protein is CSARDRRLATYNEQFF. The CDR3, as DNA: TGCAGTGCTAGAGATCGTAGGCTAGCGACCTACAATGAGCAGTTCTTC.

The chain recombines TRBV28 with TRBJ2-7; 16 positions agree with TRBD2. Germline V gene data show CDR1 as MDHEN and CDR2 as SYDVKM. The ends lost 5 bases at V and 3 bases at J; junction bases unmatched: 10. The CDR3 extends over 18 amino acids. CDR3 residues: CASSPGTSGGALFYEQYF. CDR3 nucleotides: TGTGCCAGCAGTCCGGGGACTAGCGGGGGGGCTTTATTCTACGAGCAGTACTTC. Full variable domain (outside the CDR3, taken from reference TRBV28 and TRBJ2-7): DVKVTQSSRYLVKRTGEKVFLECVQDMDHENMFWYRQDPGLGLRLIYFSYDVKMKEKGDIPEGYSVSREKKERFSLILESASTNQTSMYLCASSPGTSGGALFYEQYFGPGTRLTVT.

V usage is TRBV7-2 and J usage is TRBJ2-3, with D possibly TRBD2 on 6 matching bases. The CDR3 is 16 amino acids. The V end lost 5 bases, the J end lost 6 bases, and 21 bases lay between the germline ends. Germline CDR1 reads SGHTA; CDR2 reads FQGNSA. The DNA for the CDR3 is TGTGCCAGCAGCATCAATTTGGCCCTTCGGGGGGATACGCAGTATTTT. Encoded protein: CASSINLALRGDTQYF.